The 12 T cell receptor beta chains below were found in one sample sequenced in a study of CD8 T cells in ankylosing spondylitis. TCRdb re-analysed the 5' RACE reads in MiXCR, keeping a single row per CDR3 protein. This table has approximately 260,000 distinct CDR3 sequences, approximately 9% appearing once. Material: blood, either unsorted or a sorted T cell fraction (not recorded which). The receptors here all came from a male donor with ankylosing spondylitis or in good health (not recorded which).

This clonotype was seen at least ten times. The chain is built from TRBV10-3 and TRBJ2-1; TRBD2 aligns across 10 bases. V trimming: 5 bases; J trimming: 7 bases; junction bases outside the gene matches: 8. The CDR3 extends over 15 amino acids. The germline V gene encodes CDR1 ENHRY and CDR2 SYGVKD. The CDR3 DNA reads TGTGCCATCAGTTTAGCGGGGGGAGGGGAAAATGAGCAGTTCTTC. Encoded protein: CAISLAGGGENEQFF.

This clonotype occurred a few times. This chain joins TRBV11-3 and TRBJ2-2; either TRBD1 or TRBD2 may supply D (5 bases each). This CDR3 comprises 15 residues. The germline V gene has CDR1 SGHNT and CDR2 YENEEA. The germline V and J ends were trimmed by 6 bases and 5 bases, with 16 bases remaining between them. For the CDR3, the DNA is TGTGCCAGCAGGCGCCGGGACCGACTAACCGGGGAGCTGTTTTTT. It codes for CASRRRDRLTGELFF.

This clonotype has ten or more counts. V gene TRBV29-1 combines with J gene TRBJ2-3; D remains ambiguous. The germline CDR1 and CDR2 sequences are SQVTM and ANQGSEA. CDR3 length: 14 amino acids. Trimming shortened V by 5 bases and J by 0 bases, and 12 bases separated the two germline ends. The CDR3 DNA follows: TGCAGCGTTCGGACGGAAACTAGCACAGATACGCAGTATTTT. The encoded protein is CSVRTETSTDTQYF.

The V call is TRBV6-1, the J call TRBJ2-5; unclear D gene. Germline CDR1 MNHNS, CDR2 SASEGT. The V end lost 1 base, the J end lost 3 bases, and 12 bases lay between the germline ends. The CDR3 loop spans 15 amino acids. This CDR3 is CASSEGLNTEETQYF. CDR3 nucleotides: TGTGCCAGCAGTGAAGGCCTTAATACCGAAGAGACCCAGTACTTC.

The gene calls are TRBV4-3 and TRBJ2-7; no clear D. This CDR3 comprises 14 residues. Germline loops: CDR1 LGHNA, CDR2 YSLEER. Trimming cost V 1 base and J 2 bases, with 9 bases left between them. CDR3 sequence: CASSQAAGPYEQYF. DNA of the CDR3: TGCGCCAGCAGCCAAGCGGCAGGTCCCTACGAGCAGTACTTC.

This clonotype was seen a few times. The chain is built from TRBV7-2 and TRBJ2-5; D gene unclear. CDR1 SGHTA and CDR2 FQGNSA come from the germline V gene. V gave up 0 bases and J gave up 3 bases, with 8 bases separating them. CDR3 length: 14 residues. The CDR3 DNA is TGTGCCAGCAGCTTAGCGGAACAGAAAGAGACCCAGTACTTC. This codes for CASSLAEQKETQYF.

The CDR3, as DNA: TGTGCCAGCAGCTTACAACTAGCGCGGGGGGCTGAGCAGTTCTTC. It codes for CASSLQLARGAEQFF. The V gene is TRBV7-2, the J gene TRBJ2-1; 8 nucleotides align to TRBD2. The CDR3 is made up of 15 amino acids. CDR1 is SGHTA and CDR2 is FQGNSA in the germline V gene. V lost 2 bases to trimming and J lost 9 bases; unmatched junction nucleotides: 9.

The sample holds many counts of this clonotype. The J gene is TRBJ2-3, the V gene TRBV24-1; 7 positions agree with TRBD1. Germline values: CDR1 KGHDR, CDR2 SFDVKD. The CDR3 has 16 amino acids. After removal of 4 bases from V and 1 base from J, the junction contained 7 bases not matched to a gene. The DNA for the CDR3 is TGTGCCACCAGTGAAGCCGGGACAGCGCGCACAGATACGCAGTATTTT. Its translation: CATSEAGTARTDTQYF.

This clonotype was observed at least ten times. The chain recombines TRBV6-2 or TRBV6-3 with TRBJ1-1, with 7 positions matching TRBD1. This CDR3 spans 15 amino acids. After removal of 5 bases from V and 5 bases from J, the junction contained 11 bases not matched to a gene. Per the germline V gene, CDR1 is MNHEY and CDR2 is SVGEGT. The CDR3 here is CASSTRQGFRTEAFF. For the CDR3, the DNA is TGTGCCAGCAGTACGAGACAGGGTTTTAGAACTGAAGCTTTCTTT.

Ten or more counts support this clonotype. The chain recombines TRBV6-4 with TRBJ1-6; 7 bases map to TRBD1. V lost 6 bases, J lost 0 bases, and 11 bases stayed unmatched. The CDR3 extends over 18 amino acids. Germline lookup yields CDR1 MRHNA and CDR2 SNTAGT. CDR3 residues: CASRETGLLSSYNSPLHF. For the CDR3, the DNA is TGTGCCAGCAGAGAGACAGGGCTTCTCAGCTCCTATAATTCACCCCTCCACTTT.

This clonotype was seen at least ten times. The chain joins TRBV5-5 to TRBJ2-2; TRBD1 agrees at 9 bases. The ends lost 4 bases at V and 6 bases at J; junction bases unmatched: 7. This CDR3 spans 15 amino acids. Germline V gene sequence: CDR1 SGHKS, CDR2 YYEKEE (reference sequence). CDR3 protein: CASSLRDRDAGELFF. CDR3 in DNA: TGTGCCAGCAGCCTCCGGGACAGGGACGCCGGGGAGCTGTTTTTT. Filled out from reference TRBV5-5 and TRBJ2-2, the complete variable domain reads DAGVTQSPTHLIKTRGQQVTLRCSPISGHKSVSWYQQVLGQGPQFIFQYYEKEERGRGNFPDRFSARQFPNYSSELNVNALLLGDSALYLCASSLRDRDAGELFFGEGSRLTVL.

This clonotype was detected ten times or more. The gene calls are TRBV5-1 and TRBJ2-1; 10 bases align to TRBD1. The V gene's germline CDR1 is SGHRS and CDR2 YFSETQ. J gave up 0 bases and V 0 bases, and 9 bases lay outside the gene matches. CDR3 length: 19 residues. DNA for the CDR3: TGCGCCAGCAGCTTGGGGACAGGGGGTTCTTTGAGCTCCTACAATGAGCAGTTCTTC. It translates to CASSLGTGGSLSSYNEQFF. Looking up the rest from reference TRBV5-1 and TRBJ2-1 gives the full variable domain: KAGVTQTPRYLIKTRGQQVTLSCSPISGHRSVSWYQQTPGQGLQFLFEYFSETQRNKGNFPGRFSGRQFSNSRSEMNVSTLELGDSALYLCASSLGTGGSLSSYNEQFFGPGTRLTVL.